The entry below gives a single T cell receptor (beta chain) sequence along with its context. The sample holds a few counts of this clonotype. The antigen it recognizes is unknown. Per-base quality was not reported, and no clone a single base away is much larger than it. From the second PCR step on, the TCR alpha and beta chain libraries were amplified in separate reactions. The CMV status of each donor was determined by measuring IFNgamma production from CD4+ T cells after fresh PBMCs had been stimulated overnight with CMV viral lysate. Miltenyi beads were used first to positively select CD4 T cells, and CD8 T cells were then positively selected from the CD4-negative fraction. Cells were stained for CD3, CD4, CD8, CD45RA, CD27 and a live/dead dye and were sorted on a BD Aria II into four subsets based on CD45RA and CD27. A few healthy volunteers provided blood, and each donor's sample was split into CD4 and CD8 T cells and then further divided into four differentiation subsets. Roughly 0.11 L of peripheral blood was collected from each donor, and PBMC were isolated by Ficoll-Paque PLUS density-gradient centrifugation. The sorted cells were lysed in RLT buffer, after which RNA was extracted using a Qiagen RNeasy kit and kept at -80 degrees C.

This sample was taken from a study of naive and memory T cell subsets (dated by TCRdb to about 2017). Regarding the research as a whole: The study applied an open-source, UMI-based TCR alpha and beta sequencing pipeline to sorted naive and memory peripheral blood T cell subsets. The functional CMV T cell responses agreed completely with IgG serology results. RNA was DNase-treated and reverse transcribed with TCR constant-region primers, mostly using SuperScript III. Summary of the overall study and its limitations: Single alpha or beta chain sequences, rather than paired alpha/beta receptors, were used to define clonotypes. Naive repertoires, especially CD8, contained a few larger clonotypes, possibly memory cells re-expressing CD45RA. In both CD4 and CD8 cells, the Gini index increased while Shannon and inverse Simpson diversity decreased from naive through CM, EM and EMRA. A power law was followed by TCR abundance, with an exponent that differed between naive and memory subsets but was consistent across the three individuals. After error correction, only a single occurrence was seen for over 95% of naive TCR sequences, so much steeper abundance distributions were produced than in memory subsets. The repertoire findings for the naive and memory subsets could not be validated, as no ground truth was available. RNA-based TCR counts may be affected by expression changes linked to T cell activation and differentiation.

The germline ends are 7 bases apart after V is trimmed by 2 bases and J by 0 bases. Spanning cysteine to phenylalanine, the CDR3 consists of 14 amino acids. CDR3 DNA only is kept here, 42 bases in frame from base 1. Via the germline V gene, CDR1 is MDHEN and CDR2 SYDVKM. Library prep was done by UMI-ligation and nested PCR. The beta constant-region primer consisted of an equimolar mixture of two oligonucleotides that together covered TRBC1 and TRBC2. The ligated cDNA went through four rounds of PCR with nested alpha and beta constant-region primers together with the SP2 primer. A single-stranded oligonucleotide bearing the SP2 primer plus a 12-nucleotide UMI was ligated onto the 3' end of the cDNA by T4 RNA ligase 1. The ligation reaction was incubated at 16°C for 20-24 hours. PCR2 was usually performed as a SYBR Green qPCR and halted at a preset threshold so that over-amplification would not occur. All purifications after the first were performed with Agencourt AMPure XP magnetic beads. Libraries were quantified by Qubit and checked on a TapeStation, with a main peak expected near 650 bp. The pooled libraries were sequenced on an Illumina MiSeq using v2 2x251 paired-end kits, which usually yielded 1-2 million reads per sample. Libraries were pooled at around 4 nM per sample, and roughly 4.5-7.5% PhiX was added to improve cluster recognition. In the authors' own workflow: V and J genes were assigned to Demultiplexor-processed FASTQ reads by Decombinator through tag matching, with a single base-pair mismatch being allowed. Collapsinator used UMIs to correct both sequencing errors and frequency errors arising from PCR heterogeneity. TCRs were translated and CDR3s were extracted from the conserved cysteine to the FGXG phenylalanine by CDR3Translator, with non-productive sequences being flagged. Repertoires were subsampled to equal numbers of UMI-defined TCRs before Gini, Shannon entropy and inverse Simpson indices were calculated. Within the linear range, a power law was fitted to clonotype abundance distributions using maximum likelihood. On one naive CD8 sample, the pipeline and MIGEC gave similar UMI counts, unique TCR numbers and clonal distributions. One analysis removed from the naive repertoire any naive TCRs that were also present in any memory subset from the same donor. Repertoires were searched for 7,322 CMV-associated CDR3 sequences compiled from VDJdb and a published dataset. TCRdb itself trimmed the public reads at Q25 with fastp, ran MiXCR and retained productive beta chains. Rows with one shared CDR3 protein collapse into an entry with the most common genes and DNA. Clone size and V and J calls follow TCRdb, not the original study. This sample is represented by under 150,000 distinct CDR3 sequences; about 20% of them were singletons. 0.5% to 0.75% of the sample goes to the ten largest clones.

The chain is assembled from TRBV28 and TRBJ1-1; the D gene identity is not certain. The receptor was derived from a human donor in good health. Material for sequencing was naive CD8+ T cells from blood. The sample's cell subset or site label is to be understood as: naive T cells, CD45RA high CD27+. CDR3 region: CASSLLILNTEAFF. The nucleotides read TGTGCCAGCAGTTTACTCATACTGAACACTGAAGCTTTCTTT.